This TCR beta chain originates from a study of cytomegalovirus exposure and HLA in healthy donors. For the study at large: An early release of data contained around 80 million unique TCRs, which came from HLA-typed donors.

The CDR3 covers 15 residues. Germline CDR1 reads MNHNS; CDR2 reads SASEGT. V was pared by 5 bases and J by 8 bases, with 8 bases of the junction left unmatched. In the case of this clone: The antigen is unknown.

Regarding the study as a whole: A list of 164 TCR beta chains associated with cytomegalovirus was given. A later analysis showed TCR association rates differing by HLA locus, peaking at DRB1 and lowest at HLA-C.

PCR involved 60 Vbeta and 13 Jbeta primers. As processed by the authors: In a later analysis, of tens of millions of unique beta chains, 9 million to 11 million appeared in at least two donors. The repertoire was sequenced with immunoSEQ multiplex PCR; TCRdb's copy has only in-frame clones and lacks some. V, J and clone size are those of that table, while D and trimming were read from the DNA. Altogether 150,000 to 200,000 clones are present, around 84% being singletons, with the ten largest covering 2.5% to 3.5%. The specimen was PBMCs. The chain carries TRBV6-1 and TRBJ2-1; 11 bases are shared with TRBD1. This sequence was found in a middle-aged woman in good health and CMV-seronegative. This CDR3 is CASSPWDRGAYEQFF. DNA for the CDR3: TGTGCCAGCAGTCCCTGGGACAGGGGGGCGTATGAGCAGTTCTTC.